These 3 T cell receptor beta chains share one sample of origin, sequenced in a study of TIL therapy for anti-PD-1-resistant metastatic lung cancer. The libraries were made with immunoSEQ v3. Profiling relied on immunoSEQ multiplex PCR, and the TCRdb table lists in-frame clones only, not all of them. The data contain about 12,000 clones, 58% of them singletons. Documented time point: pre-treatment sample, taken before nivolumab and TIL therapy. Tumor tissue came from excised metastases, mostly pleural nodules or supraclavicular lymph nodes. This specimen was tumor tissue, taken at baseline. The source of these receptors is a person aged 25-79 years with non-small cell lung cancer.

The CDR3 sequence is CATSDIYGYTF. For the CDR3, the DNA is TGTGCCACCAGTGATATATATGGCTACACCTTC. The chain is built from TRBV24-1 and TRBJ1-2; no reliable D call. Germline CDR1 reads KGHDR; CDR2 reads SFDVKD. The CDR3 extends over 11 amino acids. The germline V and J ends were trimmed by 3 bases and 5 bases, with 3 bases remaining between them.

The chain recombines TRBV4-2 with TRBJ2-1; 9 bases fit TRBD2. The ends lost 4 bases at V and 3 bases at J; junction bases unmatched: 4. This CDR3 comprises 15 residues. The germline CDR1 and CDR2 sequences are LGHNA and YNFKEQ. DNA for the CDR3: TGTGCCAGCAGCCCGCTAGCGGGGTACTACAATGAGCAGTTCTTC. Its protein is CASSPLAGYYNEQFF.

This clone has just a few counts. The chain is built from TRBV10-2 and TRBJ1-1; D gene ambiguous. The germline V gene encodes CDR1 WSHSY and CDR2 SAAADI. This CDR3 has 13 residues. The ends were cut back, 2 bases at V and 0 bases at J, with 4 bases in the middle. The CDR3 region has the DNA TGCGCCAGCAGTGAGGTCCTGAACACTGAAGCTTTCTTT. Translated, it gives CASSEVLNTEAFF.